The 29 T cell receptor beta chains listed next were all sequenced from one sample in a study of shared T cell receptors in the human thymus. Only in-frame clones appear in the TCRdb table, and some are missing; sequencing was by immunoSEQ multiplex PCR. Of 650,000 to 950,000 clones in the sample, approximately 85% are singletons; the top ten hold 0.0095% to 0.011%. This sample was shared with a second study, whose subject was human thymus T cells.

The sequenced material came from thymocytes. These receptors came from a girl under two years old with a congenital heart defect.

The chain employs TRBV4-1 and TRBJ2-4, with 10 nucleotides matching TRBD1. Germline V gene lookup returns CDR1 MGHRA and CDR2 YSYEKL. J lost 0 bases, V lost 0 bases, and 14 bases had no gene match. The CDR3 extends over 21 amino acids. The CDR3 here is CASSQDSPDRGELLAKNIQYF. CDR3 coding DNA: TGCGCCAGCAGCCAAGATTCCCCGGACAGGGGGGAGCTACTAGCCAAAAACATTCAGTACTTC.

This chain's CDR3 is CASSLTSGYTDTQYF. DNA for the CDR3: TGTGCCAGCAGCCTCACTAGCGGATACACAGATACGCAGTATTTT. The V and J genes are TRBV6-5 and TRBJ2-3; 8 bases are a match to TRBD2. The CDR3 is 15 amino acids. Germline CDR1 reads MNHEY; CDR2 reads SVGAGI. With V trimmed by 6 bases and J by 2 bases, 7 bases remained unmatched.

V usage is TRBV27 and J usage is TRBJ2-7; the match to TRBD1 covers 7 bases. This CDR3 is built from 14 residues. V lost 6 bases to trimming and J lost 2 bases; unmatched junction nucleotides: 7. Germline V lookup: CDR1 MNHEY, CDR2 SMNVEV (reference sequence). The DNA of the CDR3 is TGTGCCAGCAGGAGGACAGGCCCGGCCTACGAGCAGTACTTC. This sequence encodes CASRRTGPAYEQYF.

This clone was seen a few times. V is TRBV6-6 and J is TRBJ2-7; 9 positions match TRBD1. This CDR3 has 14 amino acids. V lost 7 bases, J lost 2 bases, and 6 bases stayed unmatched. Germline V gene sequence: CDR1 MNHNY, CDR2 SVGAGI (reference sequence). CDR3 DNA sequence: TGTGCCAGCATCCCGGGACAGGGTCCCTACGAGCAGTACTTC. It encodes CASIPGQGPYEQYF.

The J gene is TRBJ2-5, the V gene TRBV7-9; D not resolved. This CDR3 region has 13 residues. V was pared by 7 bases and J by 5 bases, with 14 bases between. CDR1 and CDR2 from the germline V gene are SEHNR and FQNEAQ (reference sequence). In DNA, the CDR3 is TGTGCCAGCATAGGCCAGGTCTTTGAGACCCAGTACTTC. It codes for CASIGQVFETQYF.

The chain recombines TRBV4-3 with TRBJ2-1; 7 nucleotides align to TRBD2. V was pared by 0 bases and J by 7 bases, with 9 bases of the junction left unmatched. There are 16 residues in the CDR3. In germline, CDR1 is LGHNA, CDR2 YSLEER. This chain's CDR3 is CASSQERGSPTNEQFF. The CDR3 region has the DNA TGCGCCAGCAGCCAAGAACGCGGGAGTCCCACTAATGAGCAGTTCTTC.

The CDR3 sequence is CAIRTGDGYTF. CDR3 in DNA: TGTGCCATCCGGACAGGGGATGGCTACACCTTC. The chain links TRBV10-3 to TRBJ1-2; 9 bases line up with TRBD1. Germline values: CDR1 ENHRY, CDR2 SYGVKD. The CDR3 runs to 11 residues. V gave up 8 bases and J gave up 6 bases; unmatched junction bases: 1.

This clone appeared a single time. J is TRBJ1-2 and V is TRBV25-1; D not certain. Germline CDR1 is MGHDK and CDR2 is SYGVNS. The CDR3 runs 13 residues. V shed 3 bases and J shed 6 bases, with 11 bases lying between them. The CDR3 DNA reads TGTGCCAGCAGTGATTGGCTGAACAATGGCTACACCTTC. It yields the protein CASSDWLNNGYTF.

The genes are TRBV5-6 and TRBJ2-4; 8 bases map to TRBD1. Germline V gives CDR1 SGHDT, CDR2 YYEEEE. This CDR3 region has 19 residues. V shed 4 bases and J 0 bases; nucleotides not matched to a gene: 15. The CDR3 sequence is CASSQGATLTVLAKNIQYF. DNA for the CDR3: TGTGCCAGCAGCCAGGGGGCCACCTTAACCGTATTAGCCAAAAACATTCAGTACTTC.

The CDR3 is CASLGQSSYEQYF. As DNA, the CDR3 is TGTGCCAGCTTGGGACAGAGCTCCTACGAGCAGTACTTC. The V gene is TRBV2, the J gene TRBJ2-7; the match to TRBD1 covers 7 bases. The CDR3 consists of 13 residues. Germline lookup yields CDR1 SNHLY and CDR2 FYNNEI. V shed 8 bases, J shed 0 bases, and the junction held 4 bases outside the gene matches.

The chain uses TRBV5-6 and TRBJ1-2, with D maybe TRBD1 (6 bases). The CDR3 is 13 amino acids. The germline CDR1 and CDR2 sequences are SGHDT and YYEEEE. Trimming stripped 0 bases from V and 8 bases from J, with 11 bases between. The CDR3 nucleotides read TGTGCCAGCAGCTTGGACAGGGTGGGAGGCTACACCTTC. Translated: CASSLDRVGGYTF.

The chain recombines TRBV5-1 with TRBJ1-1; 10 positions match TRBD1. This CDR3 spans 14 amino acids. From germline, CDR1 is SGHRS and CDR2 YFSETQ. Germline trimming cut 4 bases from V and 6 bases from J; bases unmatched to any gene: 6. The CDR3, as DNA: TGCGCCAGCAGCCGGACAGGGGGACAGGCTGAAGCTTTCTTT. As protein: CASSRTGGQAEAFF. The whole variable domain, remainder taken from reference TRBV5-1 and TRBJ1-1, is KAGVTQTPRYLIKTRGQQVTLSCSPISGHRSVSWYQQTPGQGLQFLFEYFSETQRNKGNFPGRFSGRQFSNSRSEMNVSTLELGDSALYLCASSRTGGQAEAFFGQGTRLTVV.

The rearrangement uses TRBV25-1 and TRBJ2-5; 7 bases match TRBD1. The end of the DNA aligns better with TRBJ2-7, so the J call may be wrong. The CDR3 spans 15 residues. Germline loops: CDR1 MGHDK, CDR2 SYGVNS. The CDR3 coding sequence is TGTGCCAGCAGTGAGACCGGGACAGACCCCTACGAGCAGTACTTC. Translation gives CASSETGTDPYEQYF.

Here the CDR3 reads CASSSSDRTGGQETQYF. CDR3 in DNA: TGTGCCAGCAGTTCAAGCGACAGGACAGGGGGCCAAGAGACCCAGTACTTC. The V gene is TRBV28, the J gene TRBJ2-5; 10 bases match TRBD1. Germline lookup yields CDR1 MDHEN and CDR2 SYDVKM. The CDR3 is made up of 17 amino acids. Germline trimming cut 4 bases from V and 1 base from J; bases unmatched to any gene: 9.

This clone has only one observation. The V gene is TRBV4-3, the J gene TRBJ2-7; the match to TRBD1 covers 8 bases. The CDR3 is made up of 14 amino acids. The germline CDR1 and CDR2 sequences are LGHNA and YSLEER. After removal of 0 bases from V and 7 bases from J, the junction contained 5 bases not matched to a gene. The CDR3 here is CASSQDGTGKEQYF. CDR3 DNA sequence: TGCGCCAGCAGCCAAGATGGGACAGGAAAGGAGCAGTACTTC.

The CDR3 here is CASSPLERGYGRNSPLHF. In DNA form, the CDR3 reads TGTGCCAGCTCACCCCTAGAAAGGGGTTATGGTCGGAATTCACCCCTCCACTTT. The chain couples TRBV18 to TRBJ1-6; D is perhaps TRBD1 (5 bases). Trimming removed 3 bases from V and 7 bases from J, with 22 bases in between. This CDR3 is built from 18 residues. CDR1 is KGHSH and CDR2 is LQKENI in the germline V gene.

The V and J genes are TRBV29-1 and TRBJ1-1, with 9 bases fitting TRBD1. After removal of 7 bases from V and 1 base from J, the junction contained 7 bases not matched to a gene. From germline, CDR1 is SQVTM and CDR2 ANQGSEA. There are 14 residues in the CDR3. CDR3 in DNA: TGCAGCGCCGTAGGGACAGGGACGAACACTGAAGCTTTCTTT. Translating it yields CSAVGTGTNTEAFF.

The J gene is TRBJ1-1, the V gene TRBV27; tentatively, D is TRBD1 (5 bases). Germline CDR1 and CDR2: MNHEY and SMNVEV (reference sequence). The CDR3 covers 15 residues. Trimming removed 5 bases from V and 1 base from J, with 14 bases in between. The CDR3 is CASSHIDRPNTEAFF. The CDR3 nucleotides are TGTGCCAGCAGTCATATCGACAGACCGAACACTGAAGCTTTCTTT.

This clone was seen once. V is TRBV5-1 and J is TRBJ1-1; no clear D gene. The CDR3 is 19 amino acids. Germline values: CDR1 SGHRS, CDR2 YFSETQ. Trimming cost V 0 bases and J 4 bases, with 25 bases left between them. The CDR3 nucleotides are TGCGCCAGCAGCTTGGTTGAATCGTCTGCGACTAGGGCTGGCACTGAAGCTTTCTTT. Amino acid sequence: CASSLVESSATRAGTEAFF.

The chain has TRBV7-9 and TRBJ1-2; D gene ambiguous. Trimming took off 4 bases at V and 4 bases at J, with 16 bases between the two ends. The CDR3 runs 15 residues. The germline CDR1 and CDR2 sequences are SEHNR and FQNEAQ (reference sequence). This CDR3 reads CASSSGEDILYGYTF. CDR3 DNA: TGTGCCAGCAGCTCCGGGGAGGATATCCTCTATGGCTACACCTTC.

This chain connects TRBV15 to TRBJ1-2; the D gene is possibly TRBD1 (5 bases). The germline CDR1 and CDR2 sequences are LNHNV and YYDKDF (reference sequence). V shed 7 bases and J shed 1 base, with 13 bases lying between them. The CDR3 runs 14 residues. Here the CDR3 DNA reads TGTGCCACCATCGGGACTTGGATTAACTATGGCTACACCTTC. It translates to CATIGTWINYGYTF. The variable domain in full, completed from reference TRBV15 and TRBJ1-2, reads DAMVIQNPRYQVTQFGKPVTLSCSQTLNHNVMYWYQQKSSQAPKLLFHYYDKDFNNEADTPDNFQSRRPNTSFCFLDIRSPGLGDTAMYLCATIGTWINYGYTFGSGTRLTVV.

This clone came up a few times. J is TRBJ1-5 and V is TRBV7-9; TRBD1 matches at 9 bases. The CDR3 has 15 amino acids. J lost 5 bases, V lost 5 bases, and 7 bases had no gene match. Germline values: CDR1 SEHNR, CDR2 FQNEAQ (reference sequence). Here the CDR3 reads CASSGGTGQDQPQHF. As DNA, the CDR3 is TGTGCCAGCAGCGGGGGGACAGGGCAGGATCAGCCCCAGCATTTT.

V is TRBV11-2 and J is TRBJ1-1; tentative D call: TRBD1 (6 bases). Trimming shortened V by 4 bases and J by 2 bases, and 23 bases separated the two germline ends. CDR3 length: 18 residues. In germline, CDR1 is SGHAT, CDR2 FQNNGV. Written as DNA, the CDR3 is TGTGCCAGCAGCTCAAGGGGGGGCTCTATGATGGGCAACACTGAAGCTTTCTTT. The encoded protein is CASSSRGGSMMGNTEAFF.

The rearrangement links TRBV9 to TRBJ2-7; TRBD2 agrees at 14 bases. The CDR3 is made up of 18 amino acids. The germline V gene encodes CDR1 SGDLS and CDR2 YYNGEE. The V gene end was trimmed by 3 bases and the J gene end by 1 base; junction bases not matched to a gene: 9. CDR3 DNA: TGTGCCAGCAGCGGCCGGACTAGCGGGGGGTCCGCTTCCTACGAGCAGTACTTC. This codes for CASSGRTSGGSASYEQYF.

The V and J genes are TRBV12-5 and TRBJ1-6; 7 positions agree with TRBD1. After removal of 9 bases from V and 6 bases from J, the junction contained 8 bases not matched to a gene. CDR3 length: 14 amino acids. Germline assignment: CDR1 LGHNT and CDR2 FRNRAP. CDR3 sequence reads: CASRKDRPNSPLHF. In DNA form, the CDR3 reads TGTGCTAGCCGGAAGGACAGGCCTAATTCACCCCTCCACTTT.

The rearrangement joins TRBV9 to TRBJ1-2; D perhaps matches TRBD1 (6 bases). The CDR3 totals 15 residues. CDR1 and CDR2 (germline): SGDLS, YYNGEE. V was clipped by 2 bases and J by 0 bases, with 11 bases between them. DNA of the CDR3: TGTGCCAGCAGCGTGTACAGGGTGTCTAACTATGGCTACACCTTC. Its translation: CASSVYRVSNYGYTF.

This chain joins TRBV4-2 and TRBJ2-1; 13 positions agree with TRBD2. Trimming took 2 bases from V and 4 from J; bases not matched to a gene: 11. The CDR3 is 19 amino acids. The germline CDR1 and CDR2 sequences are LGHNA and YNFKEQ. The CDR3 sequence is CASSQRGLAGDFIYNEQFF. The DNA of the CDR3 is TGTGCCAGCAGCCAACGCGGACTAGCGGGGGATTTCATTTACAATGAGCAGTTCTTC.

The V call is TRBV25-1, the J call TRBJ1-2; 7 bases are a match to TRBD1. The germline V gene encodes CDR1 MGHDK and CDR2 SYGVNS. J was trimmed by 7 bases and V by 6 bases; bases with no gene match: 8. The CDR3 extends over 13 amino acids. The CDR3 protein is CASRETGFFGYTF. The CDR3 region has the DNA TGTGCCAGCAGGGAGACAGGGTTCTTTGGCTACACCTTC.

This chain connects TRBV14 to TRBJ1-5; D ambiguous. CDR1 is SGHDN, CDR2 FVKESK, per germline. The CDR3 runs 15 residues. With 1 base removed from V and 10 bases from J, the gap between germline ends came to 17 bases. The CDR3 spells CASSQVLRGNTPQHF. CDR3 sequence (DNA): TGTGCCAGCAGCCAAGTTTTGCGGGGAAATACACCCCAGCATTTT.